These 30 T cell receptor beta chains came from one sample sequenced in a study of cytomegalovirus exposure and HLA in healthy donors. The assay was immunoSEQ multiplex PCR, and TCRdb's table has in-frame clones only and misses some. Of a few hundred thousand clones listed, 65% to 85% were seen once; the top ten hold 11% to 15%. Sequencing used PBMCs. The receptor source for this set is a woman aged 25 to 45 in good health and CMV-seropositive.

V gene TRBV28 combines with J gene TRBJ2-7; D unresolved. The CDR3 spans 11 residues. Germline V lookup: CDR1 MDHEN, CDR2 SYDVKM. V was shortened by 4 bases and J by 10 bases, with 11 bases between the two germline ends. DNA for the CDR3: TGTGCCAGCAGTTCGACCCAACCCCAGTACTTC. Residues: CASSSTQPQYF.

V is TRBV5-1 and J is TRBJ2-7; 10 nucleotides agree with TRBD2. Germline CDR1 is SGHRS and CDR2 is YFSETQ. The CDR3 extends over 17 amino acids. V was clipped by 0 bases and J by 3 bases; unmatched bases: 9. The chain's CDR3 is CASSLVASGRGHYEQYF. The CDR3 DNA follows: TGCGCCAGCAGCTTGGTGGCTAGCGGGAGAGGACACTACGAGCAGTACTTC.

This clone was observed once. The chain couples TRBV5-6 to TRBJ1-4; no definite D call. Per the germline V gene, CDR1 is SGHDT and CDR2 is YYEEEE. V dropped 4 bases and J dropped 10 bases, with 11 bases sitting between them. The CDR3 is 12 amino acids. The CDR3 here is CASSRPEGKLFF. The DNA of the CDR3 is TGTGCCAGCAGCCGACCAGAGGGAAAACTGTTTTTT.

This chain connects TRBV27 to TRBJ2-1; no definite D call. Germline values: CDR1 MNHEY, CDR2 SMNVEV (reference sequence). V lost 5 bases and J 8 bases, leaving 16 bases between the germline ends. This CDR3 spans 14 amino acids. The DNA of the CDR3 is TGTGCCAGCAGTATGGCTAGAAGTGACGATGAGCAGTTCTTC. Protein product: CASSMARSDDEQFF.

This clone was recorded many times. Other DNA sequences in the sample encode the same CDR3. The chain recombines TRBV6-4 with TRBJ2-3; possible D gene TRBD2, 6 bases. Per the germline V gene, CDR1 is MRHNA and CDR2 is SNTAGT. CDR3 length: 13 amino acids. Trimming removed 6 bases from V and 1 base from J, with 8 bases in between. CDR3 sequence reads: CASSPSGTDTQYF. The CDR3 region has the DNA TGTGCCAGCAGCCCTAGCGGCACAGATACGCAGTATTTT.

This chain links TRBV29-1 with TRBJ2-1; no clear D gene. Trimming pared 1 base from V and 4 bases from J, leaving 11 bases between. The CDR3 spans 14 residues. Germline values: CDR1 SQVTM, CDR2 ANQGSEA. In DNA form, the CDR3 reads TGCAGCGTTGAAGGGGCGGCGGAGTACAATGAGCAGTTCTTC. It yields the protein CSVEGAAEYNEQFF.

The rearrangement links TRBV2 to TRBJ2-7; D might be TRBD1 (5 bases). This CDR3 has 13 residues. Germline V CDR1 and CDR2: SNHLY, FYNNEI. Trimming left V 3 bases short and J 3 bases short, with 9 bases between. CDR3 region: CASSDETVYEQYF. The CDR3 DNA is TGTGCCAGCAGTGATGAGACAGTCTACGAGCAGTACTTC.

This clone was seen a handful of times. The chain has TRBV6-5 and TRBJ2-3; 8 positions agree with TRBD2. V shed 5 bases and J 3 bases; nucleotides not matched to a gene: 7. Per germline, CDR1 MNHEY and CDR2 SVGAGI. CDR3 length: 15 residues. CDR3 amino acids: CASSTGTSNTDTQYF. DNA for the CDR3: TGTGCCAGCAGTACCGGGACTAGTAATACAGATACGCAGTATTTT.

The chain joins TRBV9 to TRBJ1-2, with 8 bases that match TRBD1. The CDR3 runs to 15 residues. The V gene's germline CDR1 is SGDLS and CDR2 YYNGEE. J lost 4 bases, V lost 4 bases, and 9 bases had no gene match. In DNA form, the CDR3 reads TGTGCCAGCAGCCCTGGGGGACAGGCGACCTATGGCTACACCTTC. Its translation: CASSPGGQATYGYTF.

CDR3 amino acids: CASSQAPSTSSYEQYF. DNA of the CDR3: TGCGCCAGCAGCCAAGCACCGTCAACTAGCTCCTACGAGCAGTACTTC. The rearrangement joins TRBV4-1 to TRBJ2-7; tentative D call: TRBD2 (5 bases). This CDR3 is built from 16 residues. Germline assignment: CDR1 MGHRA and CDR2 YSYEKL. V was trimmed by 1 base and J by 0 bases, leaving 13 bases between them.

The rearrangement joins TRBV30 to TRBJ1-4; D uncertain. Germline V gives CDR1 GTSNPN, CDR2 SVGIG (reference sequence). With 1 base removed from V and 4 bases from J, the gap between germline ends came to 10 bases. The CDR3 runs 14 residues. CDR3 amino acids: CAWSGTVYNEKLFF. DNA for the CDR3: TGTGCCTGGAGTGGAACAGTTTATAATGAAAAACTGTTTTTT.

This clone has a handful of counts. V is TRBV11-2 and J is TRBJ2-7, with D perhaps matching TRBD1 or TRBD2 (5 bases each). From germline, CDR1 is SGHAT and CDR2 FQNNGV. The V end was cut by 5 bases, the J end by 4 bases, with 15 bases between. This CDR3 is 14 amino acids long. The CDR3 region has the DNA TGTGCCAGCAGCAAATCCCTGGGGGATTACGAGCAGTACTTC. Protein product: CASSKSLGDYEQYF. The whole variable domain, filled in from reference TRBV11-2 and TRBJ2-7, reads EAGVAQSPRYKIIEKRQSVAFWCNPISGHATLYWYQQILGQGPKLLIQFQNNGVVDDSQLPKDRFSAERLKGVDSTLKIQPAKLEDSAVYLCASSKSLGDYEQYFGPGTRLTVT.

The chain uses TRBV19 and TRBJ2-7; 8 bases line up with TRBD2. The CDR3 loop spans 14 amino acids. V lost 6 bases to trimming and J lost 2 bases; unmatched junction nucleotides: 6. The germline gives CDR1 LNHDA, CDR2 SQIVND (reference sequence). The CDR3 region has the DNA TGTGCCAGTAGCTATTCGGGACTAGCCTACGAGCAGTACTTC. This encodes CASSYSGLAYEQYF.

The V gene is TRBV7-2, the J gene TRBJ2-1; maybe TRBD1 (7 bases). The CDR3 length is 12 residues. The V end lost 6 bases, the J end lost 9 bases, and 12 bases lay between the germline ends. In germline, CDR1 is SGHTA, CDR2 FQGNSA. The CDR3 loop is CASRAQGGEQFF. The CDR3 DNA is TGTGCCAGCAGAGCTCAGGGGGGTGAGCAGTTCTTC.

About this clone: Other DNA sequences in this specimen translate into the identical CDR3. This chain joins TRBV7-9 and TRBJ1-2; D is unresolved. Germline lookup yields CDR1 SEHNR and CDR2 FQNEAQ (reference sequence). The CDR3 runs to 13 residues. With 1 base removed from V and 4 bases from J, the gap between germline ends came to 7 bases. CDR3 nucleotide sequence: TGTGCCAGCAGCTTAGGGGGTTCCTATGGCTACACCTTC. Encoded protein: CASSLGGSYGYTF.

The chain recombines TRBV29-1 with TRBJ2-3, with 7 bases lining up with TRBD2. The CDR3 has 15 amino acids. CDR1 is SQVTM and CDR2 is ANQGSEA in the germline V gene. J lost 4 bases, V lost 2 bases, and 9 bases had no gene match. CDR3 DNA sequence: TGCAGCGTTGAACTCACGGGAGGTTCCTCAGATACGCAGTATTTT. It translates to CSVELTGGSSDTQYF.

This chain uses TRBV7-9 with TRBJ2-7; possible D gene TRBD2, 5 bases. CDR3 length equals 13 residues. Trimming removed 11 bases at V and 0 bases at J, with 14 bases between. Looked up from germline, CDR1 is SEHNR and CDR2 is FQNEAQ (reference sequence). The CDR3 loop is CAGSLGSSYEQYF. In DNA, the CDR3 is TGTGCCGGGAGTTTGGGGAGCTCCTACGAGCAGTACTTC.

The CDR3 sequence is CASSQALHTLATGELFF. Written as DNA, the CDR3 is TGTGCCAGCAGCCAAGCTCTGCACACGCTGGCCACCGGGGAGCTGTTTTTT. J is TRBJ2-2 and V is TRBV14; D unclear. Germline CDR1 and CDR2: SGHDN and FVKESK. Trimming left V 1 base short and J 4 bases short, with 16 bases between. The CDR3 sequence is 17 residues long.

J is TRBJ2-2 and V is TRBV30, with D hard to call. The length of the CDR3 is 15 residues. Trimming took off 4 bases at V and 0 bases at J, with 12 bases between the two ends. Germline V CDR1 and CDR2: GTSNPN, SVGIG (reference sequence). CDR3 DNA: TGTGCCTGGAATCCCTCAGGATCGAACACCGGGGAGCTGTTTTTT. Encoded protein: CAWNPSGSNTGELFF.

Only a few counts were recorded for this clone. The gene calls are TRBV25-1 and TRBJ1-1; D is possibly TRBD1 (6 bases). V lost 6 bases and J 4 bases, leaving 12 bases between the germline ends. From germline, CDR1 is MGHDK and CDR2 SYGVNS. The CDR3 spans 13 residues. CDR3 region: CASSPRGSTEAFF. In DNA, the CDR3 is TGTGCCAGCAGCCCCAGGGGAAGCACTGAAGCTTTCTTT.

V gene TRBV7-6 combines with J gene TRBJ2-1; TRBD2 agrees at 9 bases. The J segment lost 8 bases and the V segment lost 8 bases, leaving 25 bases of the junction unmatched. In germline, CDR1 is SGHVS, CDR2 FNYEAQ. CDR3 length: 19 amino acids. The CDR3 region has the DNA TGTGCCAGCGGTCCCTTCGACCTCTCTTCGCGGGAGGGCTCCGATGAGCAGTTCTTC. It encodes CASGPFDLSSREGSDEQFF.

The V call is TRBV13, the J call TRBJ2-2; D possibly uses TRBD1 or TRBD2 (5 bases each). Germline loops: CDR1 PRHDT, CDR2 FYEKMQ (reference sequence). The CDR3 has 14 amino acids. Between the trimmed V and J ends, which lost 5 bases and 2 bases, there was a span of 9 bases. The CDR3: CASSMGPNTGELFF. The CDR3 DNA is TGTGCCAGCAGCATGGGACCAAACACCGGGGAGCTGTTTTTT.

Note on this clone: The sample holds other DNA sequences that translate to the same CDR3. The rearrangement uses TRBV27 and TRBJ2-3, with TRBD2 identical over 13 bases. CDR1 is MNHEY, CDR2 SMNVEV, per germline (reference sequence). V lost 10 bases and J lost 3; bases outside the gene matches: 4. This CDR3 spans 14 amino acids. The CDR3 DNA follows: TGTGCCACCCAGACTAGCGGGAGGACAGATACGCAGTATTTT. Protein product: CATQTSGRTDTQYF.

V and J are TRBV11-3 and TRBJ2-7; D remains unclear. Germline V gene sequence: CDR1 SGHNT, CDR2 YENEEA. Trimming left V 5 bases short and J 3 bases short, with 14 bases between. CDR3 length: 14 amino acids. CDR3 DNA sequence: TGTGCCAGCAGCCCTACCCTAATAAACTACGAGCAGTACTTC. This codes for CASSPTLINYEQYF.

The chain combines TRBV30 with TRBJ2-7, with TRBD2 matching 10 bases. The CDR3 extends over 14 amino acids. Germline loops: CDR1 GTSNPN, CDR2 SVGIG (reference sequence). J gave up 12 bases and V 0 bases, and 11 bases lay outside the gene matches. The chain's CDR3 is CAWSVRGASGSLYF. CDR3 sequence (DNA): TGTGCCTGGAGTGTACGTGGGGCTAGCGGGAGTCTGTACTTC.

The chain employs TRBV28 and TRBJ2-7; D unclear. V was clipped by 6 bases and J by 3 bases, with 18 bases between them. Germline CDR1 is MDHEN and CDR2 is SYDVKM. The CDR3 runs 15 residues. The CDR3 DNA reads as TGTGCCAGCAGATTAATCGCCTCGCCGAGCTACGAGCAGTACTTC. Its protein is CASRLIASPSYEQYF. The full variable domain, its missing parts supplied by reference TRBV28 and TRBJ2-7, is DVKVTQSSRYLVKRTGEKVFLECVQDMDHENMFWYRQDPGLGLRLIYFSYDVKMKEKGDIPEGYSVSREKKERFSLILESASTNQTSMYLCASRLIASPSYEQYFGPGTRLTVT.

This chain links TRBV2 with TRBJ2-2, with D possibly matching TRBD1 (6 bases). The length of the CDR3 is 15 residues. Germline values: CDR1 SNHLY, CDR2 FYNNEI. The V end was cut by 5 bases, the J end by 2 bases, with 12 bases between. For the CDR3, the DNA is TGTGCCAGCAGTCCCCGGACAGCTAACACCGGGGAGCTGTTTTTT. This codes for CASSPRTANTGELFF.

The chain has TRBV4-3 and TRBJ2-7, with D hard to call. The germline gives CDR1 LGHNA, CDR2 YSLEER. The length of the CDR3 is 15 residues. V lost 3 bases to trimming and J lost 4 bases, with 16 bases between them. CDR3 DNA sequence: TGCGCCAGCAGCCACAAATGGGGTTTGACTTACGAGCAGTACTTC. It yields the protein CASSHKWGLTYEQYF.

Note on this clone: Within the sample, other DNA sequences also encode this same CDR3. The chain couples TRBV30 to TRBJ1-1; the D gene is possibly TRBD1 (5 bases). This CDR3 is 13 amino acids long. Trimming removed 0 bases from V and 6 bases from J, with 11 bases in between. Germline V gene data show CDR1 as GTSNPN and CDR2 as SVGIG (reference sequence). CDR3 protein: CAWSVGTASEAFF. CDR3 in DNA: TGTGCCTGGAGTGTCGGGACGGCATCTGAAGCTTTCTTT.

The CDR3 nucleotides read TGCGCCAGCAGCTTGTCGGGGTCTAGCGGGAGCTCCTACGAGCAGTACTTC. Translating gives CASSLSGSSGSSYEQYF. The chain uses TRBV5-1 and TRBJ2-7; 10 bases agree with TRBD2. The CDR3 is 17 residues long. Germline assignment: CDR1 SGHRS and CDR2 YFSETQ. V lost 1 base to trimming and J lost 0 bases; unmatched junction nucleotides: 7.